The 16 T cell receptor beta chains below come from one sample, sequenced in a study of T cell responses to AZD1222 COVID-19 vaccine. Libraries were prepared by immunoSEQ multiplex PCR; TCRdb keeps only in-frame clonotypes and omits some of them. The sample holds about 160,000 clones, approximately 90% seen once. The source was peripheral blood, collected on day 0 of AZD1222 vaccination. The receptors here all came from an adult in good health.

The V gene is TRBV2, the J gene TRBJ1-2, with 7 bases aligning to TRBD1. The length of the CDR3 is 14 residues. V dropped 7 bases and J dropped 8; count of bases not matched to a gene: 13. The germline CDR1 and CDR2 sequences are SNHLY and FYNNEI. The CDR3 sequence is CASILTGIMGGYTF. The CDR3 DNA is TGTGCCAGCATTCTGACAGGGATTATGGGCGGCTACACCTTC.

The V gene is TRBV30, the J gene TRBJ2-7; D unclear. The CDR3 runs to 15 residues. The germline V and J ends were trimmed by 2 bases and 0 bases, with 14 bases remaining between them. The germline V gene has CDR1 GTSNPN and CDR2 SVGIG (reference sequence). CDR3 residues: CAWSFGPSSSYEQYF. CDR3 coding DNA: TGTGCCTGGAGTTTTGGACCTTCAAGCTCCTACGAGCAGTACTTC.

The V gene is TRBV5-1, the J gene TRBJ2-3; 11 bases map to TRBD2. The CDR3 totals 18 residues. Germline V gene lookup returns CDR1 SGHRS and CDR2 YFSETQ. The V and J ends lost 0 bases and 5 bases, in that order; junction bases with no gene match: 11. CDR3 sequence reads: CASSLVPFSGGARDTQYF. Written as DNA, the CDR3 is TGCGCCAGCAGCTTGGTGCCCTTTAGCGGGGGGGCCAGAGATACGCAGTATTTT.

The V call is TRBV24-1, the J call TRBJ2-1; no reliable D call. The CDR3 length is 13 residues. Germline CDR1 and CDR2: KGHDR and SFDVKD. Trimming removed 0 bases at V and 12 bases at J, with 11 bases between. The CDR3 nucleotides are TGTGCCACCAGTGATTTGACTACCGGTAGGCAGTTCTTC. Translation gives CATSDLTTGRQFF.

The J gene is TRBJ2-7, the V gene TRBV6-2 or TRBV6-3; 8 nucleotides match TRBD1. CDR1 and CDR2 from the germline V gene are MNHEY and SVGEGT. This CDR3 contains 17 residues. Trimming cost V 0 bases and J 1 base; bases outside gene matches: 8. The CDR3 spells CASSYSPDRGDSYEQYV. CDR3 DNA: TGTGCCAGCAGTTACTCACCCGACAGGGGCGATTCCTACGAGCAGTACGTC.

The chain has TRBV7-3 and TRBJ2-7; 10 bases align to TRBD1. The CDR3 length is 15 residues. In germline, CDR1 is SGHTA, CDR2 FQGTGA. Trimming took 3 bases from V and 5 from J; bases not matched to a gene: 7. The CDR3 spells CASSLAGQGSHEQYV. CDR3 in DNA: TGTGCCAGCAGCTTGGCGGGACAGGGGTCCCACGAGCAGTACGTC.

The genes are TRBV29-1 and TRBJ2-7; no definite D call. V dropped 4 bases and J dropped 1 base, with 5 bases sitting between them. The CDR3 totals 11 residues. Germline V gene sequence: CDR1 SQVTM, CDR2 ANQGSEA. The CDR3 protein is CSVAASYEQYF. In nucleotides, the CDR3 is TGCAGCGTTGCAGCTTCCTACGAGCAGTACTTC.

The chain employs TRBV6-2 or TRBV6-3 and TRBJ2-1; 7 bases are a match to TRBD1. V trimming: 2 bases; J trimming: 6 bases; junction bases outside the gene matches: 4. Germline CDR1 MNHEY, CDR2 SVGEGT. The CDR3 sequence is 14 residues long. CDR3 residues: CASSYGDSLNEQFF. DNA for the CDR3: TGTGCCAGCAGTTACGGGGACAGCCTCAATGAGCAGTTCTTC.

V usage is TRBV6-7 and J usage is TRBJ2-4, with D maybe TRBD2 (5 bases). TRBV6-7 is assigned to the ORF class and has an uncertain function. The germline V and J ends were trimmed by 2 bases and 0 bases, with 26 bases remaining between them. CDR3 length equals 21 residues. DNA for the CDR3: TGTGCCAGCAGTTACCCCATCGTCGGTGGCGCGGGTTGCCTAGCCAAAAACATTCAGTACTTC. Its protein is CASSYPIVGGAGCLAKNIQYF.

This rearrangement joins TRBV6-5 to TRBJ1-1; TRBD1 matches at 7 bases. Trimming removed 1 base from V and 7 bases from J; junction bases left unmatched: 9. Germline values: CDR1 MNHEY, CDR2 SVGAGI. The CDR3 is made up of 15 amino acids. The chain's CDR3 is CASSYLTGRYGEAFF. CDR3 sequence (DNA): TGTGCCAGCAGTTACTTGACAGGGCGGTATGGTGAAGCTTTCTTT.

CDR3 region: CASSANYRGYEQYF. As DNA, the CDR3 is TGTGCCAGCAGCGCCAACTACAGGGGTTACGAGCAGTACTTC. This chain uses TRBV9 with TRBJ2-7; TRBD1 agrees at 7 bases. V lost 3 bases to trimming and J lost 4 bases; unmatched junction nucleotides: 7. Germline V CDR1 and CDR2: SGDLS, YYNGEE. This CDR3 is built from 14 residues.

The chain links TRBV11-1 to TRBJ1-2; tentatively, D is TRBD1 (6 bases). The CDR3 runs 13 residues. Germline V gene data show CDR1 as SGHAT and CDR2 as FQDESV (reference sequence). The V and J ends lost 5 bases and 8 bases respectively, with 15 bases between them. The CDR3 reads CASSPGARNGYTF. In nucleotides, the CDR3 is TGTGCCAGCAGCCCGGGGGCGCGTAACGGCTACACCTTC. Drawing the rest from reference TRBV11-1 and TRBJ1-2, the complete variable domain is EAEVAQSPRYKITEKSQAVAFWCDPISGHATLYWYRQILGQGPELLVQFQDESVVDDSQLPKDRFSAERLKGVDSTLKIQPAELGDSAMYLCASSPGARNGYTFGSGTRLTVV.

This chain joins TRBV4-3 and TRBJ2-5, with TRBD2 matching 12 bases. V lost 2 bases to trimming and J lost 5 bases; unmatched junction nucleotides: 6. The CDR3 totals 16 residues. The germline gives CDR1 LGHNA, CDR2 YSLEER. CDR3 nucleotides: TGCGCCAGCAGCCAATCTAGCGGGGGGGCCTTGGAGACCCAGTACTTC. This gives the protein CASSQSSGGALETQYF.

The chain is built from TRBV5-4 and TRBJ2-7; D tentatively fits TRBD1 or TRBD2 (5 bases each). The V end was cut by 4 bases, the J end by 3 bases, with 14 bases between. CDR3 length: 14 amino acids. Per germline, CDR1 SGHNT and CDR2 YYREEE (reference sequence). Here the CDR3 reads CASSTPGAGYEQYV. CDR3 DNA sequence: TGTGCCAGCAGCACACCTGGGGCGGGCTACGAGCAGTACGTC.

This rearrangement joins TRBV11-2 to TRBJ1-6; D perhaps matches TRBD1 (6 bases). CDR3 length: 16 residues. Germline lookup yields CDR1 SGHAT and CDR2 FQNNGV. Trimming removed 2 bases from V and 8 bases from J, with 16 bases in between. The CDR3 here is CASSLFATPGDSPLHF. In DNA form, the CDR3 reads TGTGCCAGCAGCTTATTTGCAACACCAGGGGATTCACCCCTCCACTTT.

The CDR3 is CASSLRVVGKETQYF. The CDR3 DNA is TGCGCCAGCAGCCTCCGGGTGGTTGGAAAAGAGACCCAGTACTTC. The rearrangement uses TRBV5-1 and TRBJ2-5; D not certain. The V and J ends lost 4 bases and 3 bases respectively, with 16 bases between them. This CDR3 is 15 amino acids long. Germline lookup yields CDR1 SGHRS and CDR2 YFSETQ.